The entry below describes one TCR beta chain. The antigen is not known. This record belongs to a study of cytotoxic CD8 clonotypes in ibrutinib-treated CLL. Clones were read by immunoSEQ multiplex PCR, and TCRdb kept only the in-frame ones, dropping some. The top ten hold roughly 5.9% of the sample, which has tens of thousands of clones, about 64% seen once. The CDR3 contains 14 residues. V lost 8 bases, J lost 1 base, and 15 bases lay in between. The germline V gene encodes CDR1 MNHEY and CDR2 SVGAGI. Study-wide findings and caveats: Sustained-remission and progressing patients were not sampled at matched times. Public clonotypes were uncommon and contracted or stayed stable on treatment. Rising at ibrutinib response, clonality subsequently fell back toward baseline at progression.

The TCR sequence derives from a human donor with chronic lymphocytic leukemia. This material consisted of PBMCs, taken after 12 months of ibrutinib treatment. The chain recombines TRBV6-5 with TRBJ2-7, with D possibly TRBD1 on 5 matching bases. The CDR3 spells CASGPYGASYEQYF. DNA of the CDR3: TGTGCCAGCGGTCCGTATGGGGCGTCCTACGAGCAGTACTTC.